These 3 T cell receptor beta chains share one sample of origin, sequenced in a study of blood T cells in healthy people across ages (dated by TCRdb to between 2014 and 2016). Library construction relied on 5' RACE. The reads were generated on an Illumina HiSeq 2500. A second PCR of roughly 7 to 12 cycles was run with a J-beta primer mix and a sample-barcoded 5' primer. TCRdb reran the public reads through fastp at Q25 and MiXCR, keeping productive beta chains. Every entry covers one CDR3 protein and lists the most common genes and DNA from its rows. The sample has around 750,000 distinct CDR3 sequences on record, around half of them singletons. Roughly 40% of the sample is in the top ten clones. Sequencing was performed on blood. These receptors were obtained from a man at least 80 years old in good health.

This clonotype was counted a single time. The chain has TRBV10-3 and TRBJ2-2; 8 nucleotides match TRBD1. The CDR3 loop spans 17 amino acids. Germline lookup yields CDR1 ENHRY and CDR2 SYGVKD. V shed 9 bases, J shed 2 bases, and the junction held 14 bases outside the gene matches. The DNA for the CDR3 is TGTGCCATACCGGGACAGGTGACCGCACACAACACCGGGGAGCTGTTTTTT. Translated: CAIPGQVTAHNTGELFF.

The J gene is TRBJ2-7, the V gene TRBV20-1; 12 bases map to TRBD2. Germline CDR1 and CDR2: DFQATT and SNEGSKA (reference sequence). The CDR3 sequence is 13 residues long. V trimming: 4 bases; J trimming: 4 bases; junction bases outside the gene matches: 2. CDR3 nucleotides: TGCAGTGCTACCCTAGCGGGGGGGTACGAGCAGTACTTC. Protein sequence: CSATLAGGYEQYF.

The chain uses TRBV3-1 and TRBJ2-7, with D unclear. CDR1 and CDR2 (germline): LGHDT, YNNKEL (reference sequence). The CDR3 spans 14 residues. Trimming pared 7 bases from V and 1 base from J, leaving 14 bases between. The CDR3: CASTRTVFSYEQYF. The CDR3 DNA follows: TGTGCCAGCACGCGGACGGTATTTTCCTACGAGCAGTACTTC.